This T cell receptor beta chain comes out of a study of blood T cell repertoires in COVID-19. About the study: Samples came from the United States, Italy and Spain, spanning acute and convalescent COVID-19.

This clone was found a few times. Within the sample, other DNA sequences also encode this same CDR3. In the authors' workflow: Reference gene primers were amplified, and this amplification served to estimate nucleated cell counts. TCRdb keeps only in-frame clones here, not all; method: immunoSEQ multiplex PCR. That table is the source of V, J and clone size, and D and trimming were worked out from the DNA. The profile shows 70,000 to 80,000 clones, approximately 86% of them singletons. This clonotype originated in a human donor in a cohort sampled during active COVID-19. The sample was peripheral blood.

The DNA of the CDR3 is TGCAGTGCTAGTGGGGGACGGGGGGGTACTGAAGCTTTCTTT. Its protein product is CSASGGRGGTEAFF. The chain carries TRBV20-1 and TRBJ1-1; TRBD1 might be the D (5 bases). Trimming stripped 3 bases from V and 5 bases from J, with 16 bases between. Germline loops: CDR1 DFQATT, CDR2 SNEGSKA (reference sequence). The CDR3 is 14 amino acids.